This T cell receptor (beta chain) is drawn from a study of OX40 agonist ivuxolimab in advanced cancers. Germline CDR1 GTSNPN, CDR2 SVGIG (reference sequence). The germline V and J ends were trimmed by 3 bases and 0 bases, with 12 bases remaining between them. This CDR3 is 15 amino acids long. Repertoires were generated with immunoSEQ multiplex PCR, while TCRdb's copy carries only in-frame clones and drops some. Of 55,000 to 70,000 clones in the sample, 75% to 90% were seen once. The sequenced sample was CD4+ or CD8+ T cells sorted from blood, obtained in a trial of the OX40 agonist ivuxolimab. V and J are TRBV30 and TRBJ1-3, with D unresolved. The TCR was taken from an adult with an advanced solid tumor such as melanoma, head and neck, liver or kidney cancer. The CDR3 loop reads CAWSRQLNSGNTIYF. Here the CDR3 DNA reads TGTGCCTGGAGCCGGCAGCTCAACTCTGGAAACACCATATATTTT.